Sequencing of this T cell receptor (beta chain) was carried out in a study of cytomegalovirus exposure and HLA in healthy donors. Study-wide findings and caveats: TCR beta sequences numbering around 15,000 were associated with HLA alleles at 0.05 false discovery rate in a later analysis.

CDR3 length equals 15 residues. V trimming: 3 bases; J trimming: 1 base; junction bases outside the gene matches: 5. This clone occurred once. The antigen is not known. 60 Vbeta and 13 Jbeta primers were used in PCR. Profiled with immunoSEQ multiplex PCR; TCRdb holds only in-frame clones, not every one. This table holds some 140,000 clones, 70% to 75% found once. The sample taken for sequencing was PBMCs. This clonotype originated in a woman between 40 and 50 years old in good health and CMV-seronegative. The J gene is TRBJ1-1, the V gene TRBV23-1; 7 nucleotides agree with TRBD1. TRBV23-1 counts as an open reading frame of uncertain function. CDR3 in DNA: TGCGCCAGCAGTCAGAGACAGGGTTGGAACACTGAAGCTTTCTTT. Amino acid sequence: CASSQRQGWNTEAFF.